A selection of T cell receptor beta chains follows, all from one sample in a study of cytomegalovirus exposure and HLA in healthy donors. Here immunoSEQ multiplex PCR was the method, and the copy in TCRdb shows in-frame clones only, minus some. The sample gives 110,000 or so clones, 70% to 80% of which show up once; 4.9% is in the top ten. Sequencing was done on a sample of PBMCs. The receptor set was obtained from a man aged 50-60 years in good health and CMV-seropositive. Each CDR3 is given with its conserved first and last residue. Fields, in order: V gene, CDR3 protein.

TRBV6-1 CASSLWGSGNTIYF
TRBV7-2 CASSSGQPEKLFF
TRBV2 CASSETERYGYTF
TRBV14 CASSQRGVSSPLHF
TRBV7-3 CASSRGLAGERDTQYF
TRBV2 CASSFNRDFGYF
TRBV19 CASSLQRNEKLFF
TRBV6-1 CASSEAGTGRKLFF
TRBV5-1 CASSFKGGGNTEAFF
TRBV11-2 CASSWAGDTSEKLFF
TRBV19 CASSITAGIRGANVLTF
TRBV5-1 CASSPPLAGGPDTQYF
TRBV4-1 CASSIRQGTNAPYEQYF
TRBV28 CASRQGFGNIQYF
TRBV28 CASSLPAASYEQFF
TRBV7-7 CASSLGGRGAETQYF
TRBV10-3 CATRDNSGETQYF
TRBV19 CASSTLAGGPYEQYF